This T cell receptor (beta chain) was found in a study of human T cells and chemical hapten exposure. Study-level information: Slight differences in pooled library volume were the main source of varying TCR yields across samples.

Unique molecular identifiers were linked by the library to individual cDNA molecules. TCRdb fed the reads into MiXCR, producing one record per CDR3 protein. The sample includes about 120,000 distinct CDR3 sequences, over 6.5% of them seen just once. Unfractionated whole blood yielded total RNA. Trimming took 2 bases from V and 4 from J, leaving 11 bases between them. CDR3 length: 14 residues. Germline V gives CDR1 SGHDT, CDR2 YYEEEE. This chain joins TRBV5-6 and TRBJ2-3, with D possibly TRBD1 on 6 matching bases. The sequenced sample was whole blood. The TCR originated in a human donor in good health. Some clones in this sample may be carry-over from other donors' samples. The CDR3 nucleotides read TGTGCCAGCAGCTTTGGTTCAGGGGCAGATACGCAGTATTTT. Encoded protein: CASSFGSGADTQYF.